This is a list of T cell receptor beta chains from one sample in a study of long-term antiretroviral therapy in people with HIV. Method: immunoSEQ multiplex PCR; TCRdb's copy keeps in-frame clones and lacks some. The sample shows fewer than 35,000 clones, roughly 88% of them seen only once. Sequencing used unsorted PBMCs, obtained 3 years after starting antiretroviral therapy. These receptor sequences come from a man aged 40-50 years with HIV. Both conserved end residues are part of each CDR3. A D gene is named only where the DNA matches it firmly. Some rows have no size entry. The others give once, few or many, or a class for an expanded clone.

TRBV5-5	TRBD2	TRBJ2-1	.	TGTGCCAGCAGCTTGGAGGGACTAGCATCCGAGCAGTTCTTC	CASSLEGLASEQFF
TRBV5-4	.	TRBJ1-2	.	TGTGCCAGCAGCGCTGATTCCACGGCGGATGGCTACACCTTC	CASSADSTADGYTF
TRBV5-1	.	TRBJ1-4	.	TGCGCCAGCAGCCTGGCAGGGGCTAATGAAAAACTGTTTTTT	CASSLAGANEKLFF
TRBV5-1	TRBD2	TRBJ2-1	.	TGCGCCAGCAGCTTGGCCCCGGGCGGGGGGGGGAATGAGCAGTTCTTC	CASSLAPGGGGNEQFF
TRBV5-6	TRBD2	TRBJ2-7	.	TGTGCCAGCAGCTTGGACGGGTCTCTAGCGGGAGGGATGGACGAGCAGTACTTC	CASSLDGSLAGGMDEQYF
TRBV13	.	TRBJ2-2	.	TGTGCCAGCAGCTGGGGGACACTGAACACCGGGGAGCTGTTTTTT	CASSWGTLNTGELFF
TRBV7-8	TRBD2	TRBJ2-1	once	TGTGCCAGCACCGAAGGACTAGCCCCCTACAATGAGCAGTTCTTC	CASTEGLAPYNEQFF
TRBV14	TRBD1	TRBJ1-4	.	TGTGCCAGCAGCCCGGGACAGGTGTTTAATGAAAAACTGTTTTTT	CASSPGQVFNEKLFF
TRBV14	.	TRBJ2-2	.	TGTGCCAGCAGCCAAGACGGACGGCGGCTGTTTTTT	CASSQDGRRLFF
TRBV28	TRBD1	TRBJ2-7	.	TGTGCCAGCAGTCGGGGGACAGGGGCCACCTACGAGCAGTACTTC	CASSRGTGATYEQYF
TRBV11-3	TRBD1	TRBJ2-7	.	TGTGCCAGCAGCTTAGGCCGGGACAGGGTCTTTAGCGAGCAGTACTTC	CASSLGRDRVFSEQYF
TRBV11-2	TRBD2	TRBJ2-3	.	TGTGCCAGCAGCCAATCCCCACTAGCGGGATTGACAGATACGCAGTATTTT	CASSQSPLAGLTDTQYF